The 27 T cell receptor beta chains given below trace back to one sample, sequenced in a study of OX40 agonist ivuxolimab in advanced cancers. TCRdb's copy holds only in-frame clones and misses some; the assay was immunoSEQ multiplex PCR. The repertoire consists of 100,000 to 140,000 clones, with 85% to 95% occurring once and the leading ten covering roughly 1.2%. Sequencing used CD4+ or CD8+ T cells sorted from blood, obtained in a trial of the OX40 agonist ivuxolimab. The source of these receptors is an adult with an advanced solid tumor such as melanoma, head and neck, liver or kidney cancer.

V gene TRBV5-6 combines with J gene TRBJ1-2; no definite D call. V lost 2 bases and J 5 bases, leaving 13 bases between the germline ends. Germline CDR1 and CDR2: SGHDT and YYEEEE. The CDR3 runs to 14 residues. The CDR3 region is CASSFPSSAYGYTF. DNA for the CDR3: TGTGCCAGCAGCTTTCCATCCTCGGCATATGGCTACACCTTC.

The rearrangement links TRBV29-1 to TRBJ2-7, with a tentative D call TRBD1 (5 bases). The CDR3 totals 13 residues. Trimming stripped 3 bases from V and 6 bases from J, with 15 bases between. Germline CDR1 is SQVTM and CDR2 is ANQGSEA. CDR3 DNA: TGCAGCGTTGATCGGCAGGGTGGGCCCGAGCAGTACTTC. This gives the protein CSVDRQGGPEQYF.

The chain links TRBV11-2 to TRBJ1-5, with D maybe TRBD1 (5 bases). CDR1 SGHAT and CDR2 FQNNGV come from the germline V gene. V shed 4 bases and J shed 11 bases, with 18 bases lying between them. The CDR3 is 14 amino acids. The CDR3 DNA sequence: TGTGCCAGCAGCTCCGGGCCAGGGCTGCAGGCCCAGCATTTT. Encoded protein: CASSSGPGLQAQHF. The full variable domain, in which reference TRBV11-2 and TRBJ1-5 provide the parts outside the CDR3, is EAGVAQSPRYKIIEKRQSVAFWCNPISGHATLYWYQQILGQGPKLLIQFQNNGVVDDSQLPKDRFSAERLKGVDSTLKIQPAKLEDSAVYLCASSSGPGLQAQHFGDGTRLSIL.

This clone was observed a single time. Written as DNA, the CDR3 is TGTGCCACCGGGGATGAGCAGTTCTTC. It codes for CATGDEQFF. This chain uses TRBV15 with TRBJ2-1; D uncertain. The CDR3 length is 9 residues. In germline, CDR1 is LNHNV, CDR2 YYDKDF (reference sequence). V shed 8 bases and J shed 8 bases, with 4 bases lying between them.

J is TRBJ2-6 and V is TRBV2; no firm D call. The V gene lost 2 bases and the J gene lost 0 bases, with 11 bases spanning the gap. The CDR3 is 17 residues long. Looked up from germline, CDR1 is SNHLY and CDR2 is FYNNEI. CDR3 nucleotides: TGTGCCAGCAGTGAACGGCAGCTCAGCTCTGGGGCCAACGTCCTGACTTTC. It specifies CASSERQLSSGANVLTF.

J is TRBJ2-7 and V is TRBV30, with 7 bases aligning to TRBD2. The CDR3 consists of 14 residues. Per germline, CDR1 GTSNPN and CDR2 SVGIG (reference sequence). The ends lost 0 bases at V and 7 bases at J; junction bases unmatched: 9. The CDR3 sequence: CAWSVEAGTGEQYF. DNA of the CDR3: TGTGCCTGGAGTGTAGAAGCGGGAACGGGGGAGCAGTACTTC.

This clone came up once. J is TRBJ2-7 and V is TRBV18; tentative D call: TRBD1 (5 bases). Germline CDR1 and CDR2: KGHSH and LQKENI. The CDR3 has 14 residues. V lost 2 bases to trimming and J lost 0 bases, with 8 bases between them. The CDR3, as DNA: TGTGCCAGCTCACCAGCCCAGGGCTCCTACGAGCAGTACTTC. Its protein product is CASSPAQGSYEQYF. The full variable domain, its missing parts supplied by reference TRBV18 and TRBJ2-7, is NAGVMQNPRHLVRRRGQEARLRCSPMKGHSHVYWYRQLPEEGLKFMVYLQKENIIDESGMPKERFSAEFPKEGPSILRIQQVVRGDSAAYFCASSPAQGSYEQYFGPGTRLTVT.

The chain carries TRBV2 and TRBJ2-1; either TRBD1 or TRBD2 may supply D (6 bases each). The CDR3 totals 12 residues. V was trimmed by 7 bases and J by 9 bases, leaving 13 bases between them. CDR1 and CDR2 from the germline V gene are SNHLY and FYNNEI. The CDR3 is CASTGGGREQFF. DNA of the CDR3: TGTGCCAGCACCGGAGGGGGGCGTGAGCAGTTCTTC.

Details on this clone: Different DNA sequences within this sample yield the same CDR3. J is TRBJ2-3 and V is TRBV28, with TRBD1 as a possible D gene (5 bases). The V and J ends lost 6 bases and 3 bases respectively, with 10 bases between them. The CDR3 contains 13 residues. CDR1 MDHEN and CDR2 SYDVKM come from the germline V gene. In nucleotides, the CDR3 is TGTGCCAGCAGAGGTCAGGGAACAGATACGCAGTATTTT. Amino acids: CASRGQGTDTQYF.

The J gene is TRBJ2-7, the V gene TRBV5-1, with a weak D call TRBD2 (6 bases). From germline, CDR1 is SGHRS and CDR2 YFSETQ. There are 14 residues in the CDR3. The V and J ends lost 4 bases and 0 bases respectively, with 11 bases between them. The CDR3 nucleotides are TGCGCCAGCAGCCCAGCGGGTCGCTCCTACGAGCAGTACTTC. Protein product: CASSPAGRSYEQYF.

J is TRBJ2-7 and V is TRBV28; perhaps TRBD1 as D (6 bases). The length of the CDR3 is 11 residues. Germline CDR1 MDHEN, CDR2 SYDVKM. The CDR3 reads CVTGGYYEQYF. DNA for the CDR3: TGTGTGACTGGGGGCTACTACGAGCAGTACTTC.

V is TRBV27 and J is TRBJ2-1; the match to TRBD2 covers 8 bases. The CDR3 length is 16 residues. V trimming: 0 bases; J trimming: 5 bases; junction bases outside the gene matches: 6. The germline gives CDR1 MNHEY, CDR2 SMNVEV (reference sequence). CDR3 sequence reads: CASSLSFGRAHNEQFF. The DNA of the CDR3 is TGTGCCAGCAGTTTATCTTTCGGGAGGGCCCACAATGAGCAGTTCTTC.

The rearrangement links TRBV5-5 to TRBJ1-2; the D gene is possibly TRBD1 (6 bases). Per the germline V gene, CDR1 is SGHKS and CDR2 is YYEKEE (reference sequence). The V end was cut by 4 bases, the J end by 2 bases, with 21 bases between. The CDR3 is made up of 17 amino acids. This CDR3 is CASSQNRGPPINYGYTF. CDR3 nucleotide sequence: TGTGCCAGCAGCCAGAACCGGGGGCCTCCAATAAACTATGGCTACACCTTC.

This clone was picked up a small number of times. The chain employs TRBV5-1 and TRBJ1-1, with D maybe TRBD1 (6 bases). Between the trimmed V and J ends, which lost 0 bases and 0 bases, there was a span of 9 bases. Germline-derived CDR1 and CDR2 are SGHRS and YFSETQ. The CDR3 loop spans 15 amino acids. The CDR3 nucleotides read TGCGCCAGCAGCTTGGAAAGGGGGATGAACACTGAAGCTTTCTTT. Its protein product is CASSLERGMNTEAFF.

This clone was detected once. CDR3 sequence: CASSLGGLAGQETQYF. DNA of the CDR3: TGTGCCAGCAGCTTGGGCGGACTAGCGGGACAAGAGACCCAGTACTTC. This sequence joins TRBV5-4 and TRBJ2-5, with 12 bases identical to TRBD2. V dropped 0 bases and J dropped 2; count of bases not matched to a gene: 2. The CDR3 totals 16 residues. The V gene's germline CDR1 is SGHNT and CDR2 YYREEE (reference sequence).

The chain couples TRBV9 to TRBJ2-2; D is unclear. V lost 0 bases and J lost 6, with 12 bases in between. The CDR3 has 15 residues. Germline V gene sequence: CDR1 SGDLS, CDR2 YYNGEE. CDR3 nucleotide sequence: TGTGCCAGCAGCGTAGCTTCCACTACCCCCGGGGAGCTGTTTTTT. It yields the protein CASSVASTTPGELFF.

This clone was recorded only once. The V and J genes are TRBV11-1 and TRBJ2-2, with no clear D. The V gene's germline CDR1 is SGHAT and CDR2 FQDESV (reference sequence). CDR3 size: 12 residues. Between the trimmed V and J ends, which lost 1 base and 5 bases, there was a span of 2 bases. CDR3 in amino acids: CASSLDTGELFF. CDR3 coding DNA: TGTGCCAGCAGCTTAGATACCGGGGAGCTGTTTTTT. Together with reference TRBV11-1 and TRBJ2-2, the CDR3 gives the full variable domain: EAEVAQSPRYKITEKSQAVAFWCDPISGHATLYWYRQILGQGPELLVQFQDESVVDDSQLPKDRFSAERLKGVDSTLKIQPAELGDSAMYLCASSLDTGELFFGEGSRLTVL.

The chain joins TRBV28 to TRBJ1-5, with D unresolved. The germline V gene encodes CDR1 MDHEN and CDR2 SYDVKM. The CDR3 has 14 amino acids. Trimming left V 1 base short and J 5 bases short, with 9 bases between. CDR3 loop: CASSLSSPDQPQHF. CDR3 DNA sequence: TGTGCCAGCAGTTTATCAAGCCCCGATCAGCCCCAGCATTTT.

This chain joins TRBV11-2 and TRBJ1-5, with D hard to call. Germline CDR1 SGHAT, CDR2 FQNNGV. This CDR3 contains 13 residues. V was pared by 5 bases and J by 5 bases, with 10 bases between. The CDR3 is CASSTEQDQPQHF. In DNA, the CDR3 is TGTGCCAGCAGCACGGAACAAGATCAGCCCCAGCATTTT.

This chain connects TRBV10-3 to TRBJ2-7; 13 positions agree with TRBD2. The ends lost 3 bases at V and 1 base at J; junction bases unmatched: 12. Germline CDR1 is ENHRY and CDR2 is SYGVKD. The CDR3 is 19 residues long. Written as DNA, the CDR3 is TGTGCCATCAGTGAAACCCCGCGACTAGCGGGAGGTGGATCCTACGAGCAGTACTTC. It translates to CAISETPRLAGGGSYEQYF.

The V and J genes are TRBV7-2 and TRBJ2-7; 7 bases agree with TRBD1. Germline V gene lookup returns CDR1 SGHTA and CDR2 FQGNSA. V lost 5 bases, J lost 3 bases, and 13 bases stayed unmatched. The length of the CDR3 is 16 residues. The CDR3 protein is CASSGQTGWGVYEQYF. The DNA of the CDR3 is TGTGCCAGCAGCGGACAGACAGGGTGGGGCGTCTACGAGCAGTACTTC. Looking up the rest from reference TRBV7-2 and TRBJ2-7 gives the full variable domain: GAGVSQSPSNKVTEKGKDVELRCDPISGHTALYWYRQSLGQGLEFLIYFQGNSAPDKSGLPSDRFSAERTGGSVSTLTIQRTQQEDSAVYLCASSGQTGWGVYEQYFGPGTRLTVT.

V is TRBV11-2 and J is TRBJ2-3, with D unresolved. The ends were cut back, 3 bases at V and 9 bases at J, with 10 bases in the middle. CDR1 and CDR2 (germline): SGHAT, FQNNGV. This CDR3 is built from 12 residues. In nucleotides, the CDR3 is TGTGCCAGCAGCTTTCAAGAAGGCACGCAGTATTTT. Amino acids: CASSFQEGTQYF.

CDR3 sequence reads: CASSPGRDRLNSGANVLTF. The CDR3 nucleotides read TGTGCCAGCAGCCCGGGAAGGGACAGACTAAACTCTGGGGCCAACGTCCTGACTTTC. The chain couples TRBV7-2 to TRBJ2-6; 7 nucleotides match TRBD1. J was trimmed by 0 bases and V by 5 bases; bases with no gene match: 13. CDR1 is SGHTA, CDR2 FQGNSA, per germline. The CDR3 contains 19 residues.

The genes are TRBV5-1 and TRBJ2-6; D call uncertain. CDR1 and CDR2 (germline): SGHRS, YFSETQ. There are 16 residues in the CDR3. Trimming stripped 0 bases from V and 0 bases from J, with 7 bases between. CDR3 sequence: CASSLGQRSGANVLTF. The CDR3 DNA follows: TGCGCCAGCAGCTTGGGTCAGCGCTCTGGGGCCAACGTCCTGACTTTC.

CDR3 sequence reads: CSVEGGTGVREQYF. The CDR3 region has the DNA TGCAGCGTTGAGGGGGGGACAGGGGTGCGCGAGCAGTACTTC. The rearrangement links TRBV29-1 to TRBJ2-7; 10 bases match TRBD1. The germline gives CDR1 SQVTM, CDR2 ANQGSEA. The CDR3 is made up of 14 amino acids. After removal of 3 bases from V and 6 bases from J, the junction contained 8 bases not matched to a gene.

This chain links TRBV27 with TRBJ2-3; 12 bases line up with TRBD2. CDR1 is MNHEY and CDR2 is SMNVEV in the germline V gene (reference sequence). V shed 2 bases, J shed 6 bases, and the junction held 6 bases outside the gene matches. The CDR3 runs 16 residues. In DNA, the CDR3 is TGTGCCAGCAGTTTAGGCCTAGCGGGAGGGTCCGATACGCAGTATTTT. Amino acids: CASSLGLAGGSDTQYF.

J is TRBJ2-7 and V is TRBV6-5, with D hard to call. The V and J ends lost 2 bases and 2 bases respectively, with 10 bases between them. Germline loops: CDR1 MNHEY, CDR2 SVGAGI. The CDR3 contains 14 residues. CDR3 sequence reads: CASSYPGTTYEQYF. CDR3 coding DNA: TGTGCCAGCAGTTACCCGGGCACGACCTACGAGCAGTACTTC.